This T cell receptor (beta chain) derives from a study of blood T cell repertoires in COVID-19. Background on the study: Samples of COVID-19 (acute and convalescent) were obtained from the United States, Italy and Spain.

The junction had 6 bases not matched to a gene; V was cut back by 5 bases and J by 4 bases. This CDR3 has 14 amino acids. Germline CDR1 SGHAT, CDR2 FQNNGV. This clone appeared a few times. TCRdb's copy holds only in-frame clones and misses some; the assay was immunoSEQ multiplex PCR. The table records more than 55,000 clones, less than 75% of them present only once. The source is a woman aged 70 to 79 with acute or convalescent COVID-19. V and J are TRBV11-2 and TRBJ1-1, with 8 bases fitting TRBD1. Sample: peripheral blood. The CDR3 spells CASSPTGGRTEAFF. DNA of the CDR3: TGTGCCAGCAGCCCTACAGGGGGTCGCACTGAAGCTTTCTTT. Based on the CDR3 plus reference TRBV11-2 and TRBJ1-1, the full variable domain is EAGVAQSPRYKIIEKRQSVAFWCNPISGHATLYWYQQILGQGPKLLIQFQNNGVVDDSQLPKDRFSAERLKGVDSTLKIQPAKLEDSAVYLCASSPTGGRTEAFFGQGTRLTVV.